This T cell receptor (beta chain) was recorded in a study of T cells after yellow fever vaccination (dated by TCRdb to between 2019 and 2020). For the study in its entirety: The SMART-Seq v4 Ultra Low Input RNA kit was used to prepare libraries from fractions with low cell numbers. To follow T-cell clones before and after both primary and booster YFV17D yellow fever vaccination, bulk TCR alpha and beta repertoires underwent longitudinal sequencing. Blood was collected at multiple timepoints before and after primary and secondary immunization, and bulk PBMC replicates and cell subsets were isolated. Two healthy male donors made up the cohort, one aged 18 to 29 years and the other aged 30 to 39 years. The paper as a whole reports these results and caveats: A small share of clonotypes was detected in both CD4 and CD8 compartments, with the overlap likely arising from convergent recombination. After the booster, most of the clones that had expanded following primary vaccination were detected again (approximately 96% of CD4 and roughly nine tenths of CD8), which suggests that memory was broadly maintained. Because only a couple of donors were included in the study, the extent to which the findings can be generalized is limited. Computational filtering was required because FACS-sorted repertoires could contain abundant contaminating clonotypes from the bulk population. The secondary T-cell response was found to be weaker but faster than the primary response, with a peak reached on day 5 rather than on day 15.

Taken with the paper, the label for treatment or condition translates to: live attenuated yellow fever vaccine strain. PBMCs were isolated from peripheral blood using a standard Ficoll-Paque protocol. Epitope-specific CD8 T cells were sorted using a dextramer loaded with the yellow fever NS4B epitope peptide, with anti-CD3 and anti-CD8 staining. TriZol was used to extract RNA from bulk PBMCs, CD4 and CD8 fractions, and dextramer-positive and dextramer-negative fractions. Concerning this clonotype: No base-level quality is on record; no much larger clone is a single base apart.

V drops 6 bases and J drops 3 bases, leaving 14 bases in between. Spanning cysteine to phenylalanine, the CDR3 consists of 14 amino acids. Just the 42-base CDR3 DNA is kept, in frame starting at base 1. Reading the germline V gene gives CDR1 MDHEN and CDR2 SYDVKM. TCR cDNA was synthesized by 5'RACE template switching, through which a universal primer site and unique molecular identifiers were introduced. Priming for cDNA synthesis came from both the TCR alpha and TCR beta constant segments. Library amplification used two PCR steps, and the second PCR step added sample barcodes and sequencing adapters. Libraries were sequenced on Illumina HiSeq 2500 (2x100 bp) or NovaSeq (2x150 bp). The study's own analysis went as follows. MIGEC handled demultiplexing of reads and collapsing into UMI consensus sequences, while MiXCR performed V(D)J alignment. Clonotypes responding to the vaccine were identified with edgeR on replicate PBMC samples, with the criteria of FDR below 0.01 and a log2 fold change above 5 up to day 15. CD4 or CD8 identity was assigned to each bulk clonotype according to whether the clonotype was present at higher abundance in the sequenced CD4 repertoire or the sequenced CD8 repertoire. Clonotypes enriched at least 10-fold in dextramer-positive versus dextramer-negative fractions were classed as NS4B-specific, and CD4-biased clonotypes were left out. In-frame beta chains were kept once TCRdb had trimmed the public reads at Q25 with fastp and called clones with MiXCR. Each entry is one CDR3 protein sequence, shown with its most common DNA and genes. The V and J calls, along with clone size, are taken from TCRdb and not from the paper's own processing. The sample includes 96,000 or so distinct CDR3 sequences, with about 8.2% observed a single time. The ten biggest clones cover 15% to 20% of the sample.

The TCR was taken from a man aged 18 to 29 who received the YFV17D yellow fever vaccine. This chain is built from TRBV28 and TRBJ1-1, and perhaps TRBD1 as D gene, on 5 matching bases. The sequences come from CD8+ T cells not binding an NS4B(214-222) dextramer, sorted from PBMCs, collected about 2 weeks after the first yellow fever vaccination. The sample's cell subset or site label is to be understood as: NS4B epitope dextramer-negative CD8 T cells. Read as DNA, the sequence is TGTGCCAGCAGGAATGGGAGGGGTCACACTGAAGCTTTCTTT. Translated, this gives CASRNGRGHTEAFF.